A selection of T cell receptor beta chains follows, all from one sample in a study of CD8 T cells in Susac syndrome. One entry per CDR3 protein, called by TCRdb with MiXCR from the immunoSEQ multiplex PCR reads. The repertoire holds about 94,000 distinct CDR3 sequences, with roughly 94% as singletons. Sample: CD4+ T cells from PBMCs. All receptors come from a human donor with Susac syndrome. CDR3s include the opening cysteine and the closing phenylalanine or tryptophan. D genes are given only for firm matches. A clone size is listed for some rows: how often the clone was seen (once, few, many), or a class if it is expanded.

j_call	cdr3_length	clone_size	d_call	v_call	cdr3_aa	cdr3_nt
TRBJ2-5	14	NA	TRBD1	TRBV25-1	CASRATQGKETQYF	TGTGCCAGCAGGGCCACACAGGGGAAAGAGACCCAGTACTTC
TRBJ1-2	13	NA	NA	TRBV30	CAWSRGANYGYTF	TGTGCCTGGTCTAGGGGAGCTAACTATGGCTACACCTTC
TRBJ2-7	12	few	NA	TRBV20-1	CSASDYSYEQYF	TGCAGTGCTAGTGACTATTCCTACGAGCAGTACTTC
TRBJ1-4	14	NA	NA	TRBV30	CAWTSGTAGEKLFF	TGTGCCTGGACGTCGGGAACCGCGGGTGAAAAACTGTTTTTT
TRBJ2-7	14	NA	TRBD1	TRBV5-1	CASSTTGVPYEQYF	TGCGCCAGCAGCACGACAGGGGTACCCTACGAGCAGTACTTC
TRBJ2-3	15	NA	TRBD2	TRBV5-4	CASSLGLAGGDTQYF	TGTGCCAGCAGCTTGGGACTAGCGGGGGGAGATACGCAGTATTTT
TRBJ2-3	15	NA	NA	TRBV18	CASSPYGASTDTQYF	TGTGCCAGCTCACCGTATGGGGCTAGCACAGATACGCAGTATTTT
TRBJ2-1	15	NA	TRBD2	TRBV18	CASSPRTSSYNEQFF	TGTGCCAGCTCACCACGGACTAGCTCCTACAATGAGCAGTTCTTC
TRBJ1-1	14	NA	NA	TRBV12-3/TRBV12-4	CASNLQGRNTEAFF	TGTGCCAGCAACCTGCAGGGGCGAAACACTGAAGCTTTCTTT
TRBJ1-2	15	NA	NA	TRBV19	CASSIDRSMGYGYTF	TGTGCCAGTAGTATAGACCGCAGTATGGGCTATGGCTACACCTTC
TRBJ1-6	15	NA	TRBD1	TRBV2	CASRDRAGWDSPLHF	TGTGCCAGCAGGGACAGGGCTGGCTGGGATTCACCCCTCCACTTT
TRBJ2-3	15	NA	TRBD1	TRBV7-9	CASSKGQGSTDTQYF	TGTGCCAGCAGCAAGGGACAGGGAAGCACAGATACGCAGTATTTT
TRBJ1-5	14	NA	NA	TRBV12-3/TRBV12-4	CASSLGQPDQPQHF	TGTGCCAGCAGTCTTGGGCAGCCCGATCAGCCCCAGCATTTT
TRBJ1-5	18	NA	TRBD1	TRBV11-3	CASSSRRQGAISNQPQHF	TGTGCCAGCAGCTCCCGCCGACAGGGGGCGATTAGCAATCAGCCCCAGCATTTT
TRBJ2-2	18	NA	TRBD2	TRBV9	CASSARLGRGTIPGELFF	TGTGCCAGCAGCGCCCGTTTGGGCAGAGGGACTATTCCCGGGGAGCTGTTTTTT
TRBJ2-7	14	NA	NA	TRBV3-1	CASSQGGRRPEQYF	TGTGCCAGCAGCCAAGGGGGACGCCGGCCCGAGCAGTACTTC
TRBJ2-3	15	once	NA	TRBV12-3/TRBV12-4	CASSPPGLSTDTQYF	TGTGCCAGCAGCCCCCCGGGACTTTCCACAGATACGCAGTATTTT
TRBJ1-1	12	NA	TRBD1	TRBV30	CAWSVQGQEAFF	TGTGCCTGGAGTGTACAGGGACAGGAAGCTTTCTTT
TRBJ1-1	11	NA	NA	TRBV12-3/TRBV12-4	CASSSSTEAFF	TGTGCCAGCAGTTCCTCGACTGAAGCTTTCTTT
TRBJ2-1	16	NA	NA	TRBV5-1	CASSLIGGRSYNEQFF	TGCGCCAGCAGCTTGATCGGGGGCCGCTCCTACAATGAGCAGTTCTTC
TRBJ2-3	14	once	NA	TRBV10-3	CAAASGVSTDTQYF	TGTGCCGCAGCCAGTGGGGTTAGCACAGATACGCAGTATTTT
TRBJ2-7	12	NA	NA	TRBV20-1	CSAPFRAYEQYF	TGCAGTGCGCCTTTCCGGGCCTACGAGCAGTACTTC
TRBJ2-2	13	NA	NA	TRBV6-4	CASSEGNTGELFF	TGTGCCAGCAGTGAGGGGAACACCGGGGAGCTGTTTTTT
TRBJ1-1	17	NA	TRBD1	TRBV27	CASSFFGAGGMNTEAFF	TGTGCCAGCAGTTTCTTTGGCGCAGGGGGCATGAACACTGAAGCTTTCTTT
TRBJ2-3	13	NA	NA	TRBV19	CASAQVSTDTQYF	TGTGCCAGTGCACAGGTTAGCACAGATACGCAGTATTTT
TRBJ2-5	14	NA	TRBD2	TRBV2	CASKLAGGQETQYF	TGTGCCAGCAAACTAGCGGGGGGCCAAGAGACCCAGTACTTC